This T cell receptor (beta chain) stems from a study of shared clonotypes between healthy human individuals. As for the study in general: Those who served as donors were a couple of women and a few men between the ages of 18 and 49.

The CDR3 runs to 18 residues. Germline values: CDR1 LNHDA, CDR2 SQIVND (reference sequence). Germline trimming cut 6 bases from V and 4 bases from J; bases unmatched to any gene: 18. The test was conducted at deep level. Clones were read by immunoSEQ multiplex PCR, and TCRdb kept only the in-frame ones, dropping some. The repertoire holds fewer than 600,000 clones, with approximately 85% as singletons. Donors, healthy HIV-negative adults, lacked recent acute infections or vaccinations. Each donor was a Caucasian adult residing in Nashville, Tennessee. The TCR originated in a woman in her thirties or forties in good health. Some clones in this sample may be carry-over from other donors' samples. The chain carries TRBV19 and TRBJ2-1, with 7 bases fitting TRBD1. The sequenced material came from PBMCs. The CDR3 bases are TGTGCCAGTAGGGGCCGAGGGGGCAGCGGCGGCAGGTACAATGAGCAGTTCTTC. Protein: CASRGRGGSGGRYNEQFF.